Here is one T cell receptor (beta chain) with its context. The count of this clone is one. Its cognate antigen has yet to be identified. Per-base qualities were not stored, and no clone one base away is much larger. These data come from a study of resident and recirculating memory T cells in vitiligo (dated by TCRdb to 2017 to 2018). Describing the broader study: For TCR beta sequencing, each of a few stable vitiligo patients provided PBMCs and epidermis from shave biopsies taken at two lesional sites and two nonlesional sites. Without any cell sorting, samples were homogenized immediately before genomic DNA was extracted using the Qiagen DNeasy Blood & Tissue Kit. The human TCR beta sequencing was designed to test whether specific clones found in lesional vitiligo skin differed from the clones found in nonlesional skin and in blood.

The immunoSEQ hsTCRB kit was used to amplify TCR beta chains from genomic DNA. TCR beta libraries were sequenced on an Illumina MiSeq instrument by the immunoSEQ service. For the original study's pipeline: The immunoSEQ Analyzer was used to analyze the repertoire data. The immuneACCESS repertoire file appears here via TCRdb, limited to in-frame rearrangements. These files lack a portion of the clones; in checked studies, under half of the deficit traces to unresolved V genes, and the cause of the others is not known. V, J and clone size were drawn from that table, and D and trimming were deduced from the DNA. This sample comprises 55,000 to 75,000 clones, just over 90% of them detected only once. 4.9% of the sample rests with the top ten. Summary of the overall study and its limitations: TCR sequences were not shared across biopsy sites or across patients, which suggests that different T cell clones infiltrate different lesions, a pattern described as private specificity. Future mechanistic studies are needed so that the relative contributions of the lesion-infiltrating T cell clones and of human Trm versus Tcm pools can be evaluated. No unique dominant TCR clone was detected, and variation in clonality was observed among vitiligo lesions. Even within a single patient, overlap and correlation analysis found no significant repertoire overlap between any biopsies apart from each lesion compared with itself.

Stable vitiligo was defined as no change in lesions over the previous 6 months. To qualify as stable, patients additionally needed to show no confetti depigmentation, which is a clinical sign of active vitiligo. Anyone who had been treated within the previous three months was excluded from the study. PBMCs were isolated from heparinized blood by Ficoll density gradient centrifugation and then flash-frozen. Sequences were obtained from blood. The clonotype was recovered from a male donor with vitiligo.

This receptor carries the CDR3 CASSLATGTFSYNEQFF. The nucleotide sequence is TGTGCCAGCAGCTTAGCTACCGGGACATTCTCCTACAATGAGCAGTTCTTC. The rearranged segments are TRBV11-1 and TRBJ2-1; TRBD1 might be the D gene, on 6 matching bases. From a lookup of the germline V gene (reference sequence), CDR1 and CDR2 are SGHAT and FQDESV. V is pared back by 0 bases and J by 0 bases, with 12 bases lying between the germline termini. The CDR3 numbers 17 residues from cysteine through phenylalanine. Left in the record is the CDR3 DNA by itself, 51 bases read in frame from the first base. Beyond the CDR3, the reference TRBV11-1 and TRBJ2-1 genes provide the residues; the full variable domain reads: EAEVAQSPRYKITEKSQAVAFWCDPISGHATLYWYRQILGQGPELLVQFQDESVVDDSQLPKDRFSAERLKGVDSTLKIQPAELGDSAMYLCASSLATGTFSYNEQFFGPGTRLTVL.